What follows are 21 T cell receptor gamma chains derived from one specimen sequenced in a study of γδ T cells in repeated Plasmodium falciparum infection. Vgamma9/Vdelta2+ and Vdelta2-negative gammadelta T cells were flow-sorted from PBMC for bulk sequencing. TCRdb reprocessed the multiplex PCR reads through CATT. The repertoire consists of some 13,000 gamma-chain clones, with around 1.5% occurring once and the leading ten covering around 30%. Sequences were obtained from gamma-delta T cells from blood. The receptors were sampled from a pool of human donors (malaria-infected and uninfected, not separated).

In this sample, this clone turned up a few times. The V gene corresponds to TRGV9; no J gene was called. Germline-derived CDR1 and CDR2 are GITISATS and ISYDGTV (reference sequence). The CDR3 length is 29 residues. The CDR3 DNA is TGTGCCTTGTGGGACGCGTATAAGAAACTCTTGGCAGTGGAACAACACTTGTTGTCACAGGTAAGTATCGGAAGAATACAACATTTC. Protein sequence: CALWDAYKKLLAVEQHLLSQVSIGRIQHF.

This clone has a count of ten or more. The TCRdb protein comes from a much larger clone and disagrees with this DNA's translation at residue 5, likely due to a read error; the protein given here is derived from the DNA. V is TRGV4 and J is TRGJ1 or TRGJ2. In germline, CDR1 is EGSTGY, CDR2 YDSYTSSV. This CDR3 comprises 11 residues. J was trimmed by 10 bases and V by 6 bases; bases with no gene match: 9. The CDR3 coding sequence is TGTGCCACCTGGAATGACAAAAAGAAACTCTTT. This codes for CATWNDKKKLF.

The table lists this clone with many counts. TCRdb assigns this DNA the protein of a much larger clone, which departs from its translation at residue 10; this likely reflects a read error, and the protein shown comes from translating the DNA. The chain employs TRGV4 and TRGJ1 or TRGJ2. The CDR3 loop spans 13 amino acids. Trimming took 0 bases from V and 12 from J; bases not matched to a gene: 11. Germline V lookup: CDR1 EGSTGY, CDR2 YDSYTSSV. CDR3 loop: CATWDGPSWTKLF. For the CDR3, the DNA is TGTGCCACCTGGGATGGGCCTTCGTGGACGAAACTCTTT.

Details on this clone: For this DNA, TCRdb reports the protein of a much larger clone, which diverges at residue 16, most likely from a read error; the protein presented here is translated directly from the DNA. The chain couples TRGV9 to TRGJP. No J gene was available from TCRdb, and it was assigned here by a germline match of the DNA. Per the germline V gene, CDR1 is GITISATS and CDR2 is ISYDGTV (reference sequence). This CDR3 spans 19 amino acids. CDR3 coding DNA: TGTGCCTTGTGGGAGGTGCGGGATTTACAAGAGTTGGGCAAAAAAAGCAAGGTATTT. This codes for CALWEVRDLQELGKKSKVF.

This clone has a handful of counts. TCRdb has a much larger clone's protein, which differs at residue 7 from the translation of this DNA, likely because of a read error; what is shown is the protein translated from the DNA. The chain recombines TRGV9 with TRGJ1 or TRGJ2. TCRdb supplies no J gene; here it was assigned by aligning the nucleotide sequence to germline. This CDR3 is 15 amino acids long. The germline V gene encodes CDR1 GITISATS and CDR2 ISYDGTV (reference sequence). J gave up 5 bases and V 1 base, and 11 bases lay outside the gene matches. The DNA for the CDR3 is TGTGCCTTGTGGGAGGTAGAATTATTGGATTATAAGAAACTCTTT. The encoded protein is CALWEVELLDYKKLF.

Worth noting for this clone: The protein TCRdb lists belongs to a much larger clone and differs from this DNA's translation at residue 3, which points to a read error; the protein shown is made from the DNA. The chain couples TRGV9 to TRGJ1 or TRGJ2. Assignment of the J gene here rests on matching the DNA to germline, because TCRdb gives none. The CDR3 is 15 residues long. The germline gives CDR1 GITISATS, CDR2 ISYDGTV (reference sequence). CDR3 sequence: CASWEAPSPYYKKLF. CDR3 bases: TGTGCCTCGTGGGAGGCCCCGAGCCCTTATTATAAGAAACTCTTT.

This clone showed up many times. A read error is likely here: a far larger clone is one base away. In the same sample, other DNA sequences code for this CDR3. The rearrangement uses TRGV9 and TRGJP. As TCRdb names no J gene, one was assigned here on the basis of a DNA match to germline. Germline values: CDR1 GITISATS, CDR2 ISYDGTV (reference sequence). The CDR3 consists of 17 residues. The CDR3 loop reads CALWEVPQELGKKIKVF. Here the CDR3 DNA reads TGTGCCTTGTGGGAGGTCCCGCAAGAGCTGGGCAAAAAAATCAAGGTATTT.

On this clone itself: A far larger clone is one base from this, pointing to a likely read error. The sample has other DNA sequences that encode this CDR3 too. No J gene call was made, and the V gene is TRGV2. The CDR3 length is 11 residues. Germline V lookup: CDR1 EGSNGY, CDR2 YDSYNSKV. The CDR3 DNA follows: TGTGCCACCTGGGACGGACAAACGATGACGTTT. This codes for CATWDGQTMTF.

This clone has at least ten counts. A read error is the likely source, as a far larger clone sits one nucleotide away. V usage is TRGV3 and J usage is TRGJ1 or TRGJ2. The CDR3 length is 12 residues. Germline V gives CDR1 VTNTFY, CDR2 YDVSTARD (reference sequence). CDR3 bases: TGTGCCACCTGGGACAGGAATTATAAGAAGCTCTTT. As protein: CATWDRNYKKLF.

As for this clone: TCRdb's entry gives the protein of a much larger clone, which mismatches this DNA's translation at residue 7, likely from a read error; the protein reported here is translated from the DNA. The sample holds other DNA sequences that translate to the same CDR3. The CDR3 DNA follows: TGTGCCTTGTGGGAGGTGATCAGTGAGTTGGGCAAAAAAATCAAGGTATTT. This encodes CALWEVISELGKKIKVF. The V and J genes are TRGV9 and TRGJP. Here the J gene came from matching the DNA to germline, since TCRdb omits it. The CDR3 has 17 residues. Germline CDR1 is GITISATS and CDR2 is ISYDGTV (reference sequence). The J segment lost 7 bases and the V segment lost 0 bases, leaving 6 bases of the junction unmatched.

In its sample, this clone was seen a few times. The protein that TCRdb holds for this DNA derives from a much larger clone and differs from the translated DNA at residue 13, which likely indicates a read error; the protein shown here is translated from the DNA. V and J are TRGV9 and TRGJP. The J gene, not given by TCRdb, was assigned here from a germline match of the nucleotide sequence. This CDR3 region has 16 residues. Germline CDR1 reads GITISATS; CDR2 reads ISYDGTV (reference sequence). The CDR3 DNA reads TGTGCCTTGTGGGAGGGCGATGAGTTGGGCAAAAAAGTCAAGGTATTT. Translation gives CALWEGDELGKKVKVF.

As to this clone: The protein recorded in TCRdb matches a much larger clone and deviates from this DNA's translation at residue 9, suggesting a read error; the protein here is obtained by translating the DNA. The CDR3 sequence is CATWEKNYEKKLF. The CDR3 DNA reads as TGTGCCACCTGGGAAAAGAATTATGAGAAGAAACTCTTT. The chain is built from TRGV4 and TRGJ1 or TRGJ2. Assignment of the J gene here rests on matching the DNA to germline, because TCRdb gives none. The CDR3 is 13 residues long. CDR1 is EGSTGY and CDR2 is YDSYTSSV in the germline V gene. V gave up 4 bases and J gave up 10 bases; unmatched junction bases: 13.

This clone came up many times. The protein given by TCRdb reflects a much larger clone and differs at residue 7 from this DNA's translation, likely from a read error; the protein shown is the DNA's translation. The chain has TRGV3 and TRGJ1 or TRGJ2. The germline CDR1 and CDR2 sequences are VTNTFY and YDVSTARD (reference sequence). V lost 2 bases to trimming and J lost 10 bases; unmatched junction nucleotides: 5. The CDR3 runs to 11 residues. The CDR3 DNA sequence: TGTGCCACCTGGGACAAAAACAAGAAACTCTTT. It specifies CATWDKNKKLF.

For this clone: TCRdb lists the protein of a much larger clone for this DNA, which differs at residue 15, so this is likely a read error; the protein given here is translated from the DNA itself. The V gene is TRGV9, the J gene TRGJP. TCRdb carries no J gene annotation; the J gene was assigned here by matching the DNA with germline. The CDR3 loop spans 18 amino acids. Germline lookup yields CDR1 GITISATS and CDR2 ISYDGTV (reference sequence). Written as DNA, the CDR3 is TGTGCCTTGTGGGAGGTGCATTCGGGAGAGTTGGGCAAAAAAACCAAGGTATTT. As protein: CALWEVHSGELGKKTKVF.

On this clone: The protein that TCRdb holds for this DNA derives from a much larger clone and differs from the translated DNA at residue 3, which likely indicates a read error; the protein shown here is translated from the DNA. The rearrangement joins TRGV9 to TRGJ1 or TRGJ2. The germline V gene has CDR1 GITISATS and CDR2 ISYDGTV (reference sequence). The CDR3 has 16 residues. CDR3 sequence reads: CAFWEKEVFDYYKKLF. For the CDR3, the DNA is TGTGCCTTTTGGGAGAAGGAAGTCTTCGATTATTATAAGAAACTCTTT.

This clone came up many times. TCRdb's listed protein matches a much larger clone and diverges from this DNA's translation at residue 5, likely through a read error; the protein shown comes from the DNA. In nucleotides, the CDR3 is TGTGCCACCTGGGGTGGGTTTTATTATAAGAAACTCTTT. Its translation is CATWGGFYYKKLF. The V call is TRGV4, the J call TRGJ1 or TRGJ2. Germline V gene data show CDR1 as EGSTGY and CDR2 as YDSYTSSV. The length of the CDR3 is 13 residues.

There are many counts of this clone. This may be a read error: a much more frequent sequence differs by one nucleotide. Distinct nucleotide sequences in the sample also encode this CDR3. The chain uses TRGV4 and TRGJP1. V shed 0 bases, J shed 3 bases, and the junction held 7 bases outside the gene matches. Germline V gene lookup returns CDR1 EGSTGY and CDR2 YDSYTSSV. The CDR3 contains 16 residues. The CDR3, as DNA: TGTGCCACCTGGGATGGGCCCTTGTCCACTGGTTGGTTCAAGATATTT. As protein: CATWDGPLSTGWFKIF.

This clone showed up many times. The TCRdb protein comes from a much larger clone and disagrees with this DNA's translation at residue 9, likely due to a read error; the protein given here is derived from the DNA. This rearrangement joins TRGV5 to TRGJ1 or TRGJ2. TCRdb supplies no J gene; here it was assigned by aligning the nucleotide sequence to germline. CDR3 length: 15 residues. Germline lookup yields CDR1 VINAFY and CDR2 YDVSNSKD. V shed 1 base, J shed 8 bases, and the junction held 14 bases outside the gene matches. As DNA, the CDR3 is TGTGCCACCTGGGACAGAACGAAGCAACCGCATAAGAAACTCTTT. Translated, it gives CATWDRTKQPHKKLF.

This clone occurred many times. A far more abundant clone sits one base away, making this likely a read error. This sample also contains other DNA sequences that code for the same CDR3. This chain's CDR3 is CALWEVPRNYYKKLF. The CDR3 DNA is TGTGCCTTGTGGGAAGTTCCCCGGAATTATTATAAGAAACTCTTT. The V and J genes are TRGV9 and TRGJ1 or TRGJ2. The J gene was missing in TCRdb and was found by matching the end of the DNA to germline. The length of the CDR3 is 15 residues. Germline V lookup: CDR1 GITISATS, CDR2 ISYDGTV (reference sequence). The trim removed 4 bases at V and 0 bases at J, leaving 9 bases unmatched.

This clone was observed at least ten times. Translating this DNA gives a protein that differs at residue 6 from the TCRdb one, which belongs to a much larger clone; a read error is likely, and the protein shown is this translation. The chain recombines TRGV9 with TRGJ1 or TRGJ2. TCRdb leaves out the J gene; it was filled in here by matching the DNA to germline. This CDR3 region has 13 residues. CDR1 and CDR2 (germline): GITISATS, ISYDGTV (reference sequence). The J segment lost 8 bases and the V segment lost 2 bases, leaving 9 bases of the junction unmatched. The CDR3: CALWEAFWDKKLF. CDR3 in DNA: TGTGCCTTGTGGGAGGCCTTTTGGGATAAGAAACTCTTT.

This clone was picked up a small number of times. A far larger clone is only one base removed, so a read error is likely. Other nucleotide sequences from this sample produce the same CDR3. This sequence joins TRGV9 and TRGJ1 or TRGJ2. TCRdb supplies no J gene; here it was assigned by aligning the nucleotide sequence to germline. The CDR3 length is 13 residues. Germline loops: CDR1 GITISATS, CDR2 ISYDGTV (reference sequence). CDR3 DNA: TGTGCCCTGTGGGAGGAAAACTATTATAAGAAACTCTTT. Its translation is CALWEENYYKKLF.